Reported below is one T cell receptor beta chain. Per the original methods: Using reference gene primer amplification, nucleated cell counts were estimated. Using immunoSEQ multiplex PCR, the repertoire was profiled, and TCRdb retains in-frame clones only, with some absent. The V and J calls and clone size were taken over from that table, and D and trimming were inferred from the DNA. The sample contains approximately 670,000 clones, about nine tenths of which appear only once. These data belong to a study of blood T cell repertoires in COVID-19. Study-level information: The United States, Italy and Spain supplied acute and convalescent COVID-19 samples. PBMCs, B-cell-depleted T cells, or T cells were the source of the cDNA or gDNA that made up the material.

Germline lookup yields CDR1 SGHRS and CDR2 YFSETQ. The V gene lost 0 bases and the J gene lost 8 bases, with 11 bases spanning the gap. The CDR3 has 13 amino acids. The receptor's source is a young woman with acute or convalescent COVID-19. The chain links TRBV5-1 to TRBJ1-2; D gene unclear. Source material: peripheral blood. Here the CDR3 reads CASSLDLVGGYTF. CDR3 coding DNA: TGCGCCAGCAGCTTGGATTTGGTTGGCGGCTACACCTTC.